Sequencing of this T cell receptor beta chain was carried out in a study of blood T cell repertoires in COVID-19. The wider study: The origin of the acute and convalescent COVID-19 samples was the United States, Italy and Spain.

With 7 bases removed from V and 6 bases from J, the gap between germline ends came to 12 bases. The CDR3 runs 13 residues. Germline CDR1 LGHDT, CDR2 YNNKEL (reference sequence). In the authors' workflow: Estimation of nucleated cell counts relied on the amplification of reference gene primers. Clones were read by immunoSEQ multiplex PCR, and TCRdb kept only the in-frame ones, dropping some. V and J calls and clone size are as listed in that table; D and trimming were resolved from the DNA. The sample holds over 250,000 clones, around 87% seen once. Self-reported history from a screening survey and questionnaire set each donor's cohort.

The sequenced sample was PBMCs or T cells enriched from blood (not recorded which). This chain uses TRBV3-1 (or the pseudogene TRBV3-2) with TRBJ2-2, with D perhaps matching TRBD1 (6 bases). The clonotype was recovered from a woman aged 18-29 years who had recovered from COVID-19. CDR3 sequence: CASTLRGAGELFF. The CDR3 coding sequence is TGTGCCAGCACCCTCAGGGGAGCCGGGGAGCTGTTTTTT.